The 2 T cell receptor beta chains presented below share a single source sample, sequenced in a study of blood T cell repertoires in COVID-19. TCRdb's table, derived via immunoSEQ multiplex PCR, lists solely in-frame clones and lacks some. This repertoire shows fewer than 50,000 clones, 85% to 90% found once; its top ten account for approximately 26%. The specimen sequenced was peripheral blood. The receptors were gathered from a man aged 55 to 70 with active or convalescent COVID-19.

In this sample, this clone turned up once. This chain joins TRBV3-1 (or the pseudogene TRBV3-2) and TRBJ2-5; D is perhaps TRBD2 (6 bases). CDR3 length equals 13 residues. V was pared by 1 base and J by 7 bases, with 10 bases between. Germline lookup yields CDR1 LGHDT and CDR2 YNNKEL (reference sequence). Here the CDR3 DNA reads TGTGCCAGCAGCCAAGGACACGGGGGGACCCAGTACTTC. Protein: CASSQGHGGTQYF.

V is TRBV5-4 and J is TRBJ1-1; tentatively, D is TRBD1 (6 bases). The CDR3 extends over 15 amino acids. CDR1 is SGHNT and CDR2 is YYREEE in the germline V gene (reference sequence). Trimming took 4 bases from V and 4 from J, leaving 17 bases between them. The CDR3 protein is CASSGGGSRGTEAFF. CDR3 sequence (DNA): TGTGCCAGCAGCGGGGGGGGCTCCCGCGGCACTGAAGCTTTCTTT.